One and the same sample provided the 5 T cell receptor beta chains below, sequenced in a study of metastatic and nonmetastatic thyroid tumors. From the PCR reads, TCRdb re-called clones with MiXCR. The sample includes several thousand clones, around 31% of them seen just once. No treatment of any kind had been given to any patient before thyroid surgery. The specimen sequenced was tumor tissue. These TCRs come from a female donor with papillary thyroid cancer or a benign thyroid nodule (not recorded which). Some clones in this sample may be carry-over from other donors' samples.

This chain uses TRBV20-1 with TRBJ2-3; no reliable D call. V gave up 3 bases and J gave up 4 bases, with 11 bases separating them. The CDR3 runs 13 residues. Germline V gene lookup returns CDR1 DFQATT and CDR2 SNEGSKA (reference sequence). In DNA, the CDR3 is TGCAGTGCTAGTCTGCTAGTGGCAGATACGCAGTATTTT. Translation gives CSASLLVADTQYF.

By its share, this clone is medium-sized. The gene calls are TRBV12-3 or TRBV12-4 and TRBJ1-5; D gene unclear. V lost 6 bases to trimming and J lost 9 bases, with 6 bases between them. The CDR3 contains 10 residues. CDR3 in DNA: TGTGCCAGCAGGTTAAGGCCCCAGCATTTT. Its protein is CASRLRPQHF.

The gene calls are TRBV7-9 and TRBJ2-5; D may be TRBD2 (7 bases). The CDR3 extends over 15 amino acids. Trimming took off 10 bases at V and 4 bases at J, with 22 bases between the two ends. CDR1 SEHNR and CDR2 FQNEAQ come from the germline V gene (reference sequence). The CDR3 spells CAISPGDTSVETQYF. The CDR3 coding sequence is TGTGCCATTAGCCCCGGGGACACTAGCGTAGAGACCCAGTACTTC. Combining the CDR3 with reference TRBV7-9 and TRBJ2-5 gives the whole variable domain DTGVSQNPRHKITKRGQNVTFRCDPISEHNRLYWYRQTLGQGPEFLTYFQNEAQLEKSRLLSDRFSAERPKGSFSTLEIQRTEQGDSAMYLCAISPGDTSVETQYFGPGTRLLVL.

V is TRBV7-2 and J is TRBJ2-7; 9 bases match TRBD2. The CDR3 totals 15 residues. The germline V gene has CDR1 SGHTA and CDR2 FQGNSA. After removal of 3 bases from V and 2 bases from J, the junction contained 5 bases not matched to a gene. The CDR3 nucleotides are TGTGCCAGCAGCTTTAGTCTAGCGGGAACCTACGAGCAGTACTTC. It specifies CASSFSLAGTYEQYF.

The chain recombines TRBV5-1 with TRBJ2-1, with a possible D match to TRBD2 (6 bases). This CDR3 region has 16 residues. Trimming took off 0 bases at V and 0 bases at J, with 10 bases between the two ends. CDR1 SGHRS and CDR2 YFSETQ come from the germline V gene. CDR3 sequence: CASSLEVAASYNEQFF. The CDR3 DNA is TGCGCCAGCAGCTTGGAAGTAGCGGCCTCCTACAATGAGCAGTTCTTC.